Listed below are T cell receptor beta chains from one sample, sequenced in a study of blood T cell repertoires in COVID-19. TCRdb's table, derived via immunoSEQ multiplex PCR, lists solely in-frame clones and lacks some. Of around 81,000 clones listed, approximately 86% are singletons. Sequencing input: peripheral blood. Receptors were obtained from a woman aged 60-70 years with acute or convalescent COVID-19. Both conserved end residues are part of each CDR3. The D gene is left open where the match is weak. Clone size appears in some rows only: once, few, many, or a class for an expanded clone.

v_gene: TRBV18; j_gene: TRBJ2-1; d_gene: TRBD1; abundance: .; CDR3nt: TGTGCCAGCTCACAGGGGACAGGGCTTGGCAATGAGCAGTTCTTC; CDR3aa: CASSQGTGLGNEQFF
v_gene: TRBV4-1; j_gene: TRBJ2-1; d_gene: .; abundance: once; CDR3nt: TGCGCCAGCAGCCCTCGACAGAGCTCCTACAATGAGCAGTTCTTC; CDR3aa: CASSPRQSSYNEQFF
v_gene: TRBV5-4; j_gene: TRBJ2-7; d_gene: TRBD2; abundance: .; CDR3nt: TGTGCCAGCAGCTTGGGGACTAGTCCCTACGAGCAGTACTTC; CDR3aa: CASSLGTSPYEQYF
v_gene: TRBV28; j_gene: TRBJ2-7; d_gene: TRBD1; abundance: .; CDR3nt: TGTGCCAGCAGCCTCCAGGGGGCTCTGGGCTACGAGCAGTACTTC; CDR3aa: CASSLQGALGYEQYF
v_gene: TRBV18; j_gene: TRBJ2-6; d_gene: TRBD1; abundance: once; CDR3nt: TGTGCCAGCTCCAAAGGACAGGGAGGCTCTGGGGCCAACGTCCTGACTTTC; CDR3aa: CASSKGQGGSGANVLTF
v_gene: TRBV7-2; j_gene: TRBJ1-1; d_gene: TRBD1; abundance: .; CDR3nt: TGTGCCAGCAGCCAGACCGAACAGGGGCTACCTTTCTTT; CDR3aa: CASSQTEQGLPFF
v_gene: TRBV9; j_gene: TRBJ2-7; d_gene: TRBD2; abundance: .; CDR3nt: TGTGCCAGCAGCCCCCGGACTAGCCCGGGTGAGCAGTACTTC; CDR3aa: CASSPRTSPGEQYF
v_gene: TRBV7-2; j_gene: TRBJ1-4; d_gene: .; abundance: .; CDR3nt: TGTGCCAGCAACTACAGACAGAATGAAAAACTGTTTTTT; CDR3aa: CASNYRQNEKLFF
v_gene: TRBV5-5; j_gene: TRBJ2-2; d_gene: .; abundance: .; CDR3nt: TGTGCCAGCAGCACAGACACCGGGGAGCTGTTTTTT; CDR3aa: CASSTDTGELFF
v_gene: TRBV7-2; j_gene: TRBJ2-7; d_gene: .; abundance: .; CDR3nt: TGTGCCAGCAGCCGCTCGACTAGTTCCTACGAGCAGTACTTC; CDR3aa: CASSRSTSSYEQYF
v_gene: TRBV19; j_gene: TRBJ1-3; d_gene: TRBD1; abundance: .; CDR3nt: TGTGCCAGTAGTACGGGGACAGGGCACGGAAACACCATATATTTT; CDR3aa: CASSTGTGHGNTIYF
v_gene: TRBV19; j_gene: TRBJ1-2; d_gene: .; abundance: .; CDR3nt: TGTGCCAGTAGTATGAAAGGGGATCCCCTCTATGGCTACACCTTC; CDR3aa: CASSMKGDPLYGYTF
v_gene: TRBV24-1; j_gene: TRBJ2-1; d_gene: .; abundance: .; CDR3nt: TGTGCCACCAGTGTTTCGGACAAATACAATGAGCAGTTCTTC; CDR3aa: CATSVSDKYNEQFF
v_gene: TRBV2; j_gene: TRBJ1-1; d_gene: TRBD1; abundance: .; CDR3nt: TGTGCCAGCACGTCGGACAGGGACACTGAAGCTTTCTTT; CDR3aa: CASTSDRDTEAFF
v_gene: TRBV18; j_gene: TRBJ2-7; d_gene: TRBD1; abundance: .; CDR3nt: TGTGCCAGCTCACCAGGTTCAGGGGGCTTAAACTACGAGCAGTACTTC; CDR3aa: CASSPGSGGLNYEQYF
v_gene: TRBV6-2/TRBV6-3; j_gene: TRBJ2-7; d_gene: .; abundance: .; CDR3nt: TGTGCCAGCAGTCCAAGGAGTGTAACCTACGAGCAGTACTTC; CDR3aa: CASSPRSVTYEQYF
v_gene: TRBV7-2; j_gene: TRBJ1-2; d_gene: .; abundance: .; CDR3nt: TGTGCCAGCAGCGAAGGGGGGGACTATGGCTACACCTTC; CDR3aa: CASSEGGDYGYTF